The 17 T cell receptor beta chains below all came from one sample that was sequenced in a study of blood T cell repertoires in COVID-19. TCRdb keeps only in-frame clones here, not all; method: immunoSEQ multiplex PCR. The sample has a few hundred thousand clones, approximately 88% seen once; the top ten hold around 1.3%. The sequenced material came from PBMCs or T cells enriched from blood (not recorded which). The receptors derive from a woman aged 40 to 55 with acute COVID-19.

The V gene is TRBV5-4, the J gene TRBJ1-3, with D unresolved. The germline gives CDR1 SGHNT, CDR2 YYREEE (reference sequence). CDR3 size: 15 residues. V was trimmed by 4 bases and J by 0 bases, leaving 11 bases between them. The CDR3 region is CASSPAPYSGNTIYF. CDR3 nucleotide sequence: TGTGCCAGCAGCCCCGCGCCTTACTCTGGAAACACCATATATTTT.

V usage is TRBV21-1 and J usage is TRBJ2-3; the tabulated D call, TRBD2, remains unverified against the DNA. TRBV21-1 is designated a pseudogene. This CDR3 is built from 16 residues. The CDR3 is CASSKGTSDYTDTQYF. CDR3 in DNA: TGTGCCAGCAGCAAAGGTACTAGCGACTACACAGATACGCAGTATTTT.

The V gene is TRBV5-1, the J gene TRBJ2-5; a weak D match, TRBD2 (5 bases). CDR3 length: 15 amino acids. The V end lost 3 bases, the J end lost 5 bases, and 17 bases lay between the germline ends. Germline lookup yields CDR1 SGHRS and CDR2 YFSETQ. CDR3 sequence: CASSSRLGGSETQYF. As DNA, the CDR3 is TGCGCCAGCAGCTCGCGATTGGGCGGGTCGGAGACCCAGTACTTC.

V usage is TRBV5-6 and J usage is TRBJ2-1, with TRBD2 matching over 8 bases. Per the germline V gene, CDR1 is SGHDT and CDR2 is YYEEEE. The ends lost 1 base at V and 9 bases at J; junction bases unmatched: 9. The CDR3 is made up of 15 amino acids. CDR3 region: CASSLSPAGGGEQFF. CDR3 nucleotides: TGTGCCAGCAGCTTGAGCCCCGCCGGGGGGGGTGAGCAGTTCTTC. Full variable domain (rest looked up from reference TRBV5-6 and TRBJ2-1): DAGVTQSPTHLIKTRGQQVTLRCSPKSGHDTVSWYQQALGQGPQFIFQYYEEEERQRGNFPDRFSGHQFPNYSSELNVNALLLGDSALYLCASSLSPAGGGEQFFGPGTRLTVL.

The V gene is TRBV30, the J gene TRBJ1-3, with no clear D. This CDR3 is 15 amino acids long. Trimming removed 3 bases at V and 0 bases at J, with 12 bases between. Per germline, CDR1 GTSNPN and CDR2 SVGIG (reference sequence). For the CDR3, the DNA is TGTGCCTGGAGCCAGGCGTTGTTCTCTGGAAACACCATATATTTT. Translating gives CAWSQALFSGNTIYF.

This chain connects TRBV6-5 to TRBJ1-2, with 9 positions matching TRBD1. The ends lost 6 bases at V and 4 bases at J; junction bases unmatched: 6. This CDR3 has 14 residues. In germline, CDR1 is MNHEY, CDR2 SVGAGI. In DNA, the CDR3 is TGTGCCAGCAGCTGGGGACAGGGAACCTATGGCTACACCTTC. Translated, it gives CASSWGQGTYGYTF.

CDR3 amino acids: CASSVNLYEQYF. The CDR3, as DNA: TGTGCCAGCAGTGTAAATCTCTACGAGCAGTACTTC. The chain uses TRBV12-3 or TRBV12-4 and TRBJ2-7; D is uncertain. Trimming stripped 5 bases from V and 3 bases from J, with 8 bases between. The CDR3 spans 12 residues.

The chain has TRBV6-5 and TRBJ2-7; possible D gene TRBD1, 6 bases. The CDR3 spans 13 residues. Trimming pared 4 bases from V and 4 bases from J, leaving 11 bases between. Germline V CDR1 and CDR2: MNHEY, SVGAGI. CDR3 DNA: TGTGCCAGCAGTTGGTCACAGGGTTACGAGCAGTACTTC. Its protein product is CASSWSQGYEQYF.

The chain links TRBV2 to TRBJ2-1, with D maybe TRBD1 (6 bases). Trimming removed 3 bases at V and 6 bases at J, with 18 bases between. The CDR3 contains 16 residues. Germline V gene sequence: CDR1 SNHLY, CDR2 FYNNEI. CDR3 amino acids: CASSETDRSHLNEQFF. In nucleotides, the CDR3 is TGTGCCAGCAGTGAGACAGACAGGTCTCACCTCAATGAGCAGTTCTTC.

V and J are TRBV29-1 and TRBJ2-2; 7 bases are a match to TRBD1. The V segment lost 7 bases and the J segment 6 bases; nucleotides outside the gene matches: 5. Germline V gene lookup returns CDR1 SQVTM and CDR2 ANQGSEA. This CDR3 spans 12 amino acids. The CDR3 here is CSALTGAGELFF. The CDR3 DNA reads TGCAGCGCCTTAACAGGGGCCGGGGAGCTGTTTTTT.

J is TRBJ1-5 and V is TRBV18; maybe TRBD1 (6 bases). CDR1 KGHSH and CDR2 LQKENI come from the germline V gene. Trimming removed 6 bases from V and 4 bases from J, with 10 bases in between. The CDR3 spans 13 residues. The CDR3 sequence is CASSRDTNQPQHF. The CDR3 DNA follows: TGTGCCAGCTCTCGGGACACAAATCAGCCCCAGCATTTT. The full variable domain, rest sourced from reference TRBV18 and TRBJ1-5, is NAGVMQNPRHLVRRRGQEARLRCSPMKGHSHVYWYRQLPEEGLKFMVYLQKENIIDESGMPKERFSAEFPKEGPSILRIQQVVRGDSAAYFCASSRDTNQPQHFGDGTRLSIL.

This clone was seen once. The V and J genes are TRBV6-5 and TRBJ1-5; D gene ambiguous. Trimming shortened V by 0 bases and J by 5 bases, and 14 bases separated the two germline ends. The CDR3 loop spans 16 amino acids. The germline V gene encodes CDR1 MNHEY and CDR2 SVGAGI. CDR3 loop: CASSYSSGSLDQPQHF. The CDR3, as DNA: TGTGCCAGCAGTTACTCGTCGGGGAGCCTCGATCAGCCCCAGCATTTT.

This clone was seen just once. The rearrangement links TRBV7-3 to TRBJ2-3; D is perhaps TRBD2 (5 bases). There are 14 residues in the CDR3. V lost 0 bases and J 2 bases, leaving 6 bases between the germline ends. Germline V gene sequence: CDR1 SGHTA, CDR2 FQGTGA. The CDR3 loop reads CASSLTLATDTQYF. The CDR3 DNA reads TGTGCCAGCAGCTTAACCCTAGCCACAGATACGCAGTATTTT.

The chain joins TRBV5-1 to TRBJ2-1; TRBD2 matches at 9 bases. The CDR3 loop spans 18 amino acids. CDR1 and CDR2 from the germline V gene are SGHRS and YFSETQ. V dropped 1 base and J dropped 3; count of bases not matched to a gene: 11. The CDR3 nucleotides read TGCGCCAGCAGCTTGTTAGCGGGAGCCCACTCCATCTACAATGAGCAGTTCTTC. As protein: CASSLLAGAHSIYNEQFF.

The chain is built from TRBV28 and TRBJ1-1, with D tentatively TRBD1 (5 bases). This CDR3 is 13 amino acids long. Trimming removed 10 bases at V and 1 base at J, with 13 bases between. Germline V gene data show CDR1 as MDHEN and CDR2 as SYDVKM. CDR3 amino acids: CAIWTTKNTEAFF. The CDR3, as DNA: TGTGCCATCTGGACAACCAAGAACACTGAAGCTTTCTTT. Combining the CDR3 with reference TRBV28 and TRBJ1-1 gives the whole variable domain DVKVTQSSRYLVKRTGEKVFLECVQDMDHENMFWYRQDPGLGLRLIYFSYDVKMKEKGDIPEGYSVSREKKERFSLILESASTNQTSMYLCAIWTTKNTEAFFGQGTRLTVV.

This clone was detected only a few times. The CDR3 protein is CASSQDSSRETQYF. CDR3 bases: TGTGCCAGCAGCCAAGATTCTTCCCGGGAGACCCAGTACTTC. V gene TRBV4-2 combines with J gene TRBJ2-5; D gene unclear. This CDR3 comprises 14 residues. V lost 0 bases and J lost 5, with 10 bases in between. Germline-derived CDR1 and CDR2 are LGHNA and YNFKEQ.

This clone was observed a handful of times. The CDR3 coding sequence is TGTGCCAGCAGGTCGGGACAGGGGGCTTTCAATGAGCAGTTCTTC. This encodes CASRSGQGAFNEQFF. The chain couples TRBV5-8 to TRBJ2-1, with 12 bases that match TRBD1. CDR1 SGHTS and CDR2 YDEGEE come from the germline V gene. CDR3 length: 15 residues. V shed 5 bases and J 6 bases; nucleotides not matched to a gene: 6.